These 7 T cell receptor beta chains came from one sample sequenced in a study of blood T cell repertoires in COVID-19. Using immunoSEQ multiplex PCR, the repertoire was profiled, and TCRdb retains in-frame clones only, with some absent. The table has some 120,000 clones, about 90% seen once. Sequencing input: peripheral blood. The receptors derive from an older woman with acute or convalescent COVID-19.

The rearrangement links TRBV6-6 to TRBJ1-5; maybe TRBD1 (5 bases). The length of the CDR3 is 15 residues. Trimming pared 6 bases from V and 5 bases from J, leaving 17 bases between. Germline loops: CDR1 MNHNY, CDR2 SVGAGI (reference sequence). The DNA for the CDR3 is TGTGCCAGCAGCCGCCAAAGGAGGGACTATCAGCCCCAGCATTTT. This gives the protein CASSRQRRDYQPQHF.

This rearrangement joins TRBV15 to TRBJ1-4; D is perhaps TRBD1 (6 bases). Per the germline V gene, CDR1 is LNHNV and CDR2 is YYDKDF (reference sequence). The CDR3 spans 15 residues. V dropped 4 bases and J dropped 5 bases, with 14 bases sitting between them. The CDR3 here is CATSIWGQSNEKLFF. The CDR3 bases are TGTGCCACCAGCATCTGGGGGCAGTCCAATGAAAAACTGTTTTTT.

V and J are TRBV28 and TRBJ1-1; D may be TRBD1 (6 bases). Trimming left V 6 bases short and J 0 bases short, with 14 bases between. The CDR3 has 15 residues. Germline CDR1 reads MDHEN; CDR2 reads SYDVKM. CDR3 loop: CASSTGLGMNTEAFF. The CDR3, as DNA: TGTGCCAGCAGCACAGGGCTCGGCATGAACACTGAAGCTTTCTTT. The complete variable domain, with remaining parts taken from reference TRBV28 and TRBJ1-1, reads DVKVTQSSRYLVKRTGEKVFLECVQDMDHENMFWYRQDPGLGLRLIYFSYDVKMKEKGDIPEGYSVSREKKERFSLILESASTNQTSMYLCASSTGLGMNTEAFFGQGTRLTVV.

This clone showed up just once. V and J are TRBV9 and TRBJ1-2; 10 bases match TRBD1. Germline V CDR1 and CDR2: SGDLS, YYNGEE. The J segment lost 6 bases and the V segment lost 5 bases, leaving 4 bases of the junction unmatched. The CDR3 extends over 13 amino acids. Here the CDR3 reads CASRGQGRDGYTF. The DNA for the CDR3 is TGTGCCAGCAGGGGACAGGGGCGAGATGGCTACACCTTC.

The rearrangement links TRBV9 to TRBJ1-3, with D unresolved. The CDR3 is 15 residues long. V was pared by 4 bases and J by 0 bases, with 11 bases between. Per germline, CDR1 SGDLS and CDR2 YYNGEE. The DNA of the CDR3 is TGTGCCAGCAGCCCCCCGGGGTTCTCTGGAAACACCATATATTTT. Protein sequence: CASSPPGFSGNTIYF.

The V gene is TRBV25-1, the J gene TRBJ1-1; TRBD1 agrees at 8 bases. Germline V lookup: CDR1 MGHDK, CDR2 SYGVNS. V lost 6 bases and J lost 7; bases outside the gene matches: 10. The CDR3 covers 14 residues. CDR3 loop: CASRQTGAIGEAFF. CDR3 DNA: TGTGCCAGCAGACAGACAGGGGCAATCGGTGAAGCTTTCTTT.

The genes are TRBV6-5 and TRBJ2-5, with TRBD2 matching 7 bases. This CDR3 has 14 amino acids. Per the germline V gene, CDR1 is MNHEY and CDR2 is SVGAGI. The ends lost 7 bases at V and 0 bases at J; junction bases unmatched: 5. The CDR3 DNA sequence: TGTGCCAGCACCGCCAGCGGGAACCAAGAGACCCAGTACTTC. It codes for CASTASGNQETQYF.